A single sample gave rise to the 25 T cell receptor beta chains below, sequenced in a study of cytomegalovirus exposure and HLA in healthy donors. Repertoires were generated with immunoSEQ multiplex PCR, while TCRdb's copy carries only in-frame clones and drops some. The data hold approximately 240,000 clones, with 75% to 95% observed a single time. Material for sequencing was PBMCs. The receptors were gathered from a woman aged 18-29 years in good health and CMV-seronegative.

The chain recombines TRBV2 with TRBJ2-4, with 7 bases fitting TRBD2. The CDR3 sequence is 16 residues long. Trimming cost V 3 bases and J 9 bases; bases outside gene matches: 14. CDR1 is SNHLY, CDR2 FYNNEI, per germline. Here the CDR3 DNA reads TGTGCCAGCAGTGAGAGGTCTAGCGGAATGCAAGTCATTCAGTACTTC. It translates to CASSERSSGMQVIQYF.

The V and J genes are TRBV4-2 and TRBJ2-1, with 8 bases lining up with TRBD2. V trimming: 0 bases; J trimming: 2 bases; junction bases outside the gene matches: 12. CDR1 is LGHNA, CDR2 YNFKEQ, per germline. The CDR3 length is 19 residues. The CDR3 nucleotides are TGTGCCAGCAGCCAAGATGATAGTGTACTAGCGGAGCCCTACAATGAGCAGTTCTTC. Its protein product is CASSQDDSVLAEPYNEQFF.

V is TRBV12-5 and J is TRBJ2-1, with 11 bases that match TRBD2. J lost 0 bases, V lost 3 bases, and 7 bases had no gene match. This CDR3 has 18 amino acids. Per germline, CDR1 LGHNT and CDR2 FRNRAP. For the CDR3, the DNA is TGTGCTAGTGGTTTATCCCGGACTAGCGGGCCCTCCTACAATGAGCAGTTCTTC. Its translation: CASGLSRTSGPSYNEQFF.

The gene calls are TRBV5-1 and TRBJ1-6; a possible D gene is TRBD1 (5 bases). Germline values: CDR1 SGHRS, CDR2 YFSETQ. There are 15 residues in the CDR3. Trimming took off 4 bases at V and 6 bases at J, with 14 bases between the two ends. The CDR3 region is CASSQGRVGNSPLHF. In DNA, the CDR3 is TGCGCCAGCAGCCAGGGTAGGGTAGGTAATTCACCCCTCCACTTT.

The CDR3 DNA reads TGTGCCAGCAGTCAGACTATACTCCTCTCCTACGAGCAGTACTTC. Its protein product is CASSQTILLSYEQYF. V and J are TRBV27 and TRBJ2-7; TRBD2 is a possible D gene (5 bases). CDR3 length: 15 amino acids. V was trimmed by 5 bases and J by 0 bases, leaving 14 bases between them. Germline CDR1 reads MNHEY; CDR2 reads SMNVEV (reference sequence).

This clone was observed a single time. The genes are TRBV6-4 and TRBJ1-6; 8 bases line up with TRBD1. CDR1 MRHNA and CDR2 SNTAGT come from the germline V gene. This CDR3 is 13 amino acids long. With 10 bases clipped from V and 9 bases from J, the junction kept 8 bases outside the gene matches. DNA of the CDR3: TGTGCCACCGGGACAGGAATGAGTTCACCCCTCCACTTT. This sequence encodes CATGTGMSSPLHF.

This chain uses TRBV30 with TRBJ2-7; TRBD2 matches 11 bases. After removal of 1 base from V and 2 bases from J, the junction contained 22 bases not matched to a gene. CDR1 and CDR2 (germline): GTSNPN, SVGIG (reference sequence). The CDR3 contains 21 residues. The chain's CDR3 is CAWSAGLAEFSYGITTYEQYF. CDR3 coding DNA: TGTGCCTGGAGTGCGGGACTAGCGGAGTTTTCCTACGGAATAACGACCTACGAGCAGTACTTC.

The chain combines TRBV7-9 with TRBJ1-2, with no clear D. This CDR3 has 12 amino acids. From germline, CDR1 is SEHNR and CDR2 FQNEAQ (reference sequence). The V end lost 5 bases, the J end lost 0 bases, and 4 bases lay between the germline ends. CDR3 loop: CASSTTNYGYTF. CDR3 nucleotides: TGTGCCAGCAGCACAACTAACTATGGCTACACCTTC.

This sequence joins TRBV19 and TRBJ2-1, with TRBD2 identical over 12 bases. V trimming: 5 bases; J trimming: 8 bases; junction bases outside the gene matches: 10. In germline, CDR1 is LNHDA, CDR2 SQIVND (reference sequence). The CDR3 has 16 amino acids. In DNA form, the CDR3 reads TGTGCCAGTAGTCAGTGGGCGACTAGCGGGAGTCATGAGCAGTTCTTC. Its translation: CASSQWATSGSHEQFF.

This clone was detected once. The CDR3 DNA reads TGTGCCAGCTTATGGACTAGTACAAGGGAGCAGTACTTC. It specifies CASLWTSTREQYF. The V gene is TRBV2, the J gene TRBJ2-7; 7 bases match TRBD2. Germline-derived CDR1 and CDR2 are SNHLY and FYNNEI. This CDR3 is 13 amino acids long. With 8 bases clipped from V and 7 bases from J, the junction kept 11 bases outside the gene matches.

The rearrangement joins TRBV18 to TRBJ1-1; D is possibly TRBD1 (6 bases). The ends were cut back, 4 bases at V and 1 base at J, with 13 bases in the middle. The CDR3 runs 15 residues. Looked up from germline, CDR1 is KGHSH and CDR2 is LQKENI. The CDR3, as DNA: TGTGCCAGCTCACAGGGGGTGGGAAGGAACACTGAAGCTTTCTTT. Translated: CASSQGVGRNTEAFF.

The chain links TRBV7-8 to TRBJ2-7; D gene unclear. In germline, CDR1 is SGHVS, CDR2 FQNEAQ. V lost 2 bases, J lost 6 bases, and 11 bases lay in between. The CDR3 is made up of 13 amino acids. The CDR3: CASSLPVDREQYF. Here the CDR3 DNA reads TGTGCCAGCAGCTTACCGGTAGATCGCGAGCAGTACTTC.

V usage is TRBV28 and J usage is TRBJ1-1; tentatively, D is TRBD1 (5 bases). This CDR3 comprises 15 residues. Germline CDR1 MDHEN, CDR2 SYDVKM. The ends were cut back, 8 bases at V and 0 bases at J, with 16 bases in the middle. The CDR3 nucleotides read TGTGCCAGCGGCTATCCTGGACAAGTGAACACTGAAGCTTTCTTT. This encodes CASGYPGQVNTEAFF.

This rearrangement joins TRBV27 to TRBJ2-1; possible D gene TRBD2, 5 bases. The CDR3 loop spans 12 amino acids. V was trimmed by 8 bases and J by 10 bases, leaving 15 bases between them. CDR1 and CDR2 (germline): MNHEY, SMNVEV (reference sequence). CDR3 nucleotide sequence: TGTGCCAGCGCTCGAGGGAATAGCGAGCAGTTCTTC. This sequence encodes CASARGNSEQFF.

The chain couples TRBV9 to TRBJ2-3; possible D gene TRBD2, 6 bases. V was clipped by 1 base and J by 5 bases, with 8 bases between them. The CDR3 loop spans 13 amino acids. Germline V CDR1 and CDR2: SGDLS, YYNGEE. The chain's CDR3 is CASSVHGGDTQYF. CDR3 coding DNA: TGTGCCAGCAGCGTACACGGGGGAGATACGCAGTATTTT. Full variable domain (outside the CDR3, taken from reference TRBV9 and TRBJ2-3): DSGVTQTPKHLITATGQRVTLRCSPRSGDLSVYWYQQSLDQGLQFLIQYYNGEERAKGNILERFSAQQFPDLHSELNLSSLELGDSALYFCASSVHGGDTQYFGPGTRLTVL.

The genes are TRBV15 and TRBJ1-5; D is possibly TRBD1 (6 bases). Per germline, CDR1 LNHNV and CDR2 YYDKDF (reference sequence). The CDR3 has 15 residues. V lost 3 bases to trimming and J lost 5 bases, with 14 bases between them. CDR3 in DNA: TGTGCCACCAGCAGTCGTACAGGGTACCATCAGCCCCAGCATTTT. It yields the protein CATSSRTGYHQPQHF.

The chain links TRBV5-6 to TRBJ1-1; 9 bases are a match to TRBD1. The CDR3 spans 13 residues. The germline CDR1 and CDR2 sequences are SGHDT and YYEEEE. Losses at the gene ends were 4 bases for V and 8 bases for J; bases not matched to a gene: 6. CDR3 protein: CASSLMTGGEAFF. The CDR3 DNA sequence: TGTGCCAGCAGCCTCATGACAGGGGGAGAAGCTTTCTTT.

This clone was observed a few times. The chain has TRBV30 and TRBJ1-1, with D possibly TRBD1 on 6 matching bases. CDR1 GTSNPN and CDR2 SVGIG come from the germline V gene (reference sequence). V was shortened by 4 bases and J by 4 bases, with 10 bases between the two germline ends. The CDR3 covers 12 residues. DNA of the CDR3: TGTGCCTGGAAACAGGGTAGCACTGAAGCTTTCTTT. Its protein is CAWKQGSTEAFF.

The chain carries TRBV5-1 and TRBJ2-5, with TRBD2 matching over 9 bases. CDR3 length: 22 amino acids. Germline V CDR1 and CDR2: SGHRS, YFSETQ. With 2 bases clipped from V and 5 bases from J, the junction kept 28 bases outside the gene matches. CDR3 loop: CASSFDMEPRRLAGSPGETQYF. In DNA form, the CDR3 reads TGCGCCAGCAGCTTTGACATGGAGCCTAGAAGGCTAGCGGGATCGCCAGGGGAGACCCAGTACTTC. Complete variable domain (other parts from reference TRBV5-1 and TRBJ2-5): KAGVTQTPRYLIKTRGQQVTLSCSPISGHRSVSWYQQTPGQGLQFLFEYFSETQRNKGNFPGRFSGRQFSNSRSEMNVSTLELGDSALYLCASSFDMEPRRLAGSPGETQYFGPGTRLLVL.

The genes are TRBV28 and TRBJ1-6, with 7 bases aligning to TRBD1. CDR3 length: 15 amino acids. The germline CDR1 and CDR2 sequences are MDHEN and SYDVKM. J gave up 9 bases and V 4 bases, and 9 bases lay outside the gene matches. The CDR3 reads CASSSFTGAGSPLHF. Written as DNA, the CDR3 is TGTGCCAGCAGTTCGTTTACAGGGGCCGGTTCACCCCTCCACTTT.

The rearrangement joins TRBV30 to TRBJ1-1; possibly TRBD1 for D (6 bases). The V end was cut by 2 bases, the J end by 1 base, with 11 bases between. Germline CDR1 and CDR2: GTSNPN and SVGIG (reference sequence). This CDR3 is built from 14 residues. The CDR3 region is CAWSRRTANTEAFF. The CDR3 nucleotides read TGTGCCTGGAGTAGAAGGACAGCGAACACTGAAGCTTTCTTT.

This chain joins TRBV5-1 and TRBJ2-2; the D gene is possibly TRBD2 (7 bases). Germline CDR1 is SGHRS and CDR2 is YFSETQ. This CDR3 region has 18 residues. The V and J ends lost 5 bases and 5 bases respectively, with 25 bases between them. CDR3 protein: CASRPFREDRTSTGELFF. The CDR3, as DNA: TGCGCCAGCAGGCCTTTCCGGGAGGACAGAACTTCTACCGGGGAGCTGTTTTTT.

The CDR3 protein is CASSPDRGRFYEQYF. The CDR3 DNA follows: TGTGCCAGCAGCCCCGACAGGGGGCGCTTCTACGAGCAGTACTTC. The chain recombines TRBV27 with TRBJ2-7, with 10 bases identical to TRBD1. CDR3 length equals 15 residues. The V gene end was trimmed by 6 bases and the J gene end by 3 bases; junction bases not matched to a gene: 8. Germline V lookup: CDR1 MNHEY, CDR2 SMNVEV (reference sequence).

This clone was recorded only once. The chain recombines TRBV29-1 with TRBJ2-5, with a tentative D call TRBD2 (6 bases). This CDR3 is built from 14 residues. The germline V gene has CDR1 SQVTM and CDR2 ANQGSEA. V lost 4 bases and J lost 5, with 17 bases in between. This CDR3 reads CSVARGTGSETQYF. CDR3 DNA sequence: TGCAGCGTTGCCCGCGGGACGGGTTCTGAGACCCAGTACTTC. Supplemented by reference TRBV29-1 and TRBJ2-5, the full variable domain reads SAVISQKPSRDICQRGTSLTIQCQVDSQVTMMFWYRQQPGQSLTLIATANQGSEATYESGFVIDKFPISRPNLTFSTLTVSNMSPEDSSIYLCSVARGTGSETQYFGPGTRLLVL.

The gene calls are TRBV29-1 and TRBJ1-1, with TRBD1 matching over 10 bases. Germline assignment: CDR1 SQVTM and CDR2 ANQGSEA. This CDR3 has 13 amino acids. Losses at the gene ends were 4 bases for V and 3 bases for J; bases not matched to a gene: 2. CDR3 sequence: CSVAGTGDTEAFF. In DNA, the CDR3 is TGCAGCGTTGCCGGGACAGGGGACACTGAAGCTTTCTTT.